The 27 T cell receptor beta chains below all came from one sample that was sequenced in a study of T-cell reconstitution after alpha-beta-depleted transplantation in children. Broader study findings: At the one-year point after transplant, T-cell counts and TCRbeta diversity were found to come mostly from T cells that had been newly produced.

For these TCRs, the target antigens are not known. Construction of the TCRbeta library involved unique molecular identifiers. MiXCR, applied by TCRdb to the PCR reads, yields one record per CDR3 protein. The sample includes about 300,000 distinct CDR3 sequences, around 7.3% of them seen just once. Sample: peripheral blood, taken 360 days after TCRalphabeta/CD19-depleted stem cell transplant. Receptors originate from a female patient between 2 and 15 years old who had a stem cell transplant for Fanconi anemia, so the T cells may come from the graft donor.

This chain connects TRBV11-2 to TRBJ1-6; D possibly corresponds to TRBD1 (6 bases). Germline CDR1 SGHAT, CDR2 FQNNGV. Trimming shortened V by 2 bases and J by 8 bases, and 16 bases separated the two germline ends. CDR3 length equals 16 residues. In nucleotides, the CDR3 is TGTGCCAGCAGCTTAATGGCTAACGCAGGGGATTCACCCCTCCACTTT. Encoded protein: CASSLMANAGDSPLHF.

This clonotype was counted ten times or more. V is TRBV5-5 and J is TRBJ2-4; D not certain. The CDR3 consists of 14 residues. Germline V lookup: CDR1 SGHKS, CDR2 YYEKEE (reference sequence). Trimming stripped 0 bases from V and 3 bases from J, with 7 bases between. CDR3 nucleotide sequence: TGTGCCAGCAGCTTGGGCGGTGTCAAAAACATTCAGTACTTC. This encodes CASSLGGVKNIQYF.

This clonotype has a count of ten or more. The chain joins TRBV20-1 to TRBJ2-1; D is possibly TRBD1 (5 bases). Trimming shortened V by 3 bases and J by 7 bases, and 13 bases separated the two germline ends. Germline V gene lookup returns CDR1 DFQATT and CDR2 SNEGSKA (reference sequence). The length of the CDR3 is 13 residues. The chain's CDR3 is CSASQRQTNEQFF. DNA of the CDR3: TGCAGTGCTAGTCAGCGACAGACAAATGAGCAGTTCTTC.

The chain employs TRBV29-1 and TRBJ2-3; 13 bases map to TRBD2. The V and J ends lost 5 bases and 0 bases, in that order; junction bases with no gene match: 11. In germline, CDR1 is SQVTM, CDR2 ANQGSEA. The CDR3 consists of 18 residues. CDR3 DNA sequence: TGCAGCGTTAGGGGACTAGCGGGATCAACACCTAGCACAGATACGCAGTATTTT. Amino acids: CSVRGLAGSTPSTDTQYF.

This clonotype was found many times. The chain is built from TRBV28 and TRBJ1-2, with D tentatively TRBD1 (6 bases). Trimming took off 6 bases at V and 0 bases at J, with 11 bases between the two ends. Germline V gene sequence: CDR1 MDHEN, CDR2 SYDVKM. The CDR3 runs to 14 residues. In nucleotides, the CDR3 is TGTGCCAGCAGGCATCGGACAGCTAACTATGGCTACACCTTC. This encodes CASRHRTANYGYTF.

CDR3 in DNA: TGTGCCAGCCAGGTGGCTAGCGGGGCCTACAATGAGCAGTTCTTC. Translation: CASQVASGAYNEQFF. The rearrangement uses TRBV6-1 and TRBJ2-1, with TRBD2 matching 9 bases. Germline V gene sequence: CDR1 MNHNS, CDR2 SASEGT. Trimming took 8 bases from V and 2 from J; bases not matched to a gene: 7. There are 15 residues in the CDR3.

This clonotype has a count of ten or more. The CDR3: CASRRQGGLLLTTEAFF. CDR3 nucleotides: TGTGCCAGTAGACGACAGGGAGGACTCCTCCTGACCACTGAAGCTTTCTTT. The genes are TRBV27 and TRBJ1-1; 7 nucleotides line up with TRBD1. Germline V gene data show CDR1 as MNHEY and CDR2 as SMNVEV (reference sequence). The CDR3 covers 17 residues. V lost 9 bases to trimming and J lost 4 bases; unmatched junction nucleotides: 20.

This clonotype was seen ten or more times. CDR3 DNA: TGTGCCACCAGTGACCATCCGGGACAGGGTTCGAACATTCAGTACTTC. It translates to CATSDHPGQGSNIQYF. The chain is built from TRBV24-1 and TRBJ2-4; 9 positions agree with TRBD1. The CDR3 spans 16 residues. With V trimmed by 4 bases and J by 7 bases, 10 bases remained unmatched. Germline loops: CDR1 KGHDR, CDR2 SFDVKD.

This clonotype showed up many times. V is TRBV12-3 or TRBV12-4 and J is TRBJ1-5; D uncertain. This CDR3 contains 11 residues. V was shortened by 4 bases and J by 11 bases, with 9 bases between the two germline ends. This CDR3 reads CASSSAGTQHF. In DNA form, the CDR3 reads TGTGCCAGCAGTTCCGCGGGAACCCAGCATTTT.

This clonotype appeared many times. Here the CDR3 reads CSAPTGGTYNEQFF. The CDR3 coding sequence is TGCAGTGCTCCGACAGGGGGCACCTACAATGAGCAGTTCTTC. The V call is TRBV20-1, the J call TRBJ2-1, with 10 bases aligning to TRBD1. The CDR3 extends over 14 amino acids. The trim removed 5 bases at V and 2 bases at J, leaving 3 bases unmatched. Looked up from germline, CDR1 is DFQATT and CDR2 is SNEGSKA (reference sequence).

There are many counts of this clonotype. The chain recombines TRBV5-1 with TRBJ2-2, with a possible D match to TRBD1 (6 bases). V lost 3 bases and J 0 bases, leaving 15 bases between the germline ends. Germline CDR1 is SGHRS and CDR2 is YFSETQ. The CDR3 loop spans 17 amino acids. The CDR3 spells CASSSFGQGSNTGELFF. The CDR3 coding sequence is TGCGCCAGCAGCTCCTTCGGGCAGGGGTCGAACACCGGGGAGCTGTTTTTT.

The rearrangement links TRBV18 to TRBJ2-2; 12 bases align to TRBD1. The J segment lost 6 bases and the V segment lost 3 bases, leaving 2 bases of the junction unmatched. There are 15 residues in the CDR3. Germline CDR1 reads KGHSH; CDR2 reads LQKENI. The chain's CDR3 is CASSPGQGAAGELFF. CDR3 bases: TGTGCCAGCTCACCGGGACAGGGGGCCGCCGGGGAGCTGTTTTTT.

The sample holds a few counts of this clonotype. The chain couples TRBV19 to TRBJ2-1, with TRBD1 matching 10 bases. This CDR3 is 16 amino acids long. Germline CDR1 is LNHDA and CDR2 is SQIVND (reference sequence). The J segment lost 0 bases and the V segment lost 4 bases, leaving 3 bases of the junction unmatched. The CDR3 is CASSTGTGASYNEQFF. Here the CDR3 DNA reads TGTGCCAGTAGTACCGGGACAGGGGCCTCCTACAATGAGCAGTTCTTC. Based on the CDR3 plus reference TRBV19 and TRBJ2-1, the full variable domain is DGGITQSPKYLFRKEGQNVTLSCEQNLNHDAMYWYRQDPGQGLRLIYYSQIVNDFQKGDIAEGYSVSREKKESFPLTVTSAQKNPTAFYLCASSTGTGASYNEQFFGPGTRLTVL.

A few counts support this clonotype. This chain connects TRBV24-1 to TRBJ2-2; D unresolved. Germline values: CDR1 KGHDR, CDR2 SFDVKD. V was cut by 12 bases and J by 4 bases, with 14 bases left in between. CDR3 length equals 13 residues. CDR3 DNA: TGTGCCGCGCGTCACCCGGGCACCGGGGAGCTGTTTTTT. It is translated as CAARHPGTGELFF.

The V gene is TRBV6-5, the J gene TRBJ1-1, with no clear D. CDR3 size: 12 residues. Germline loops: CDR1 MNHEY, CDR2 SVGAGI. Trimming stripped 1 base from V and 8 bases from J, with 8 bases between. The CDR3 bases are TGTGCCAGCAGTTACTTCATGGGCGAAGCTTTCTTT. It codes for CASSYFMGEAFF.

In this sample, this clonotype turned up many times. The chain employs TRBV20-1 and TRBJ2-1; the match to TRBD2 covers 12 bases. The CDR3 covers 17 residues. The germline gives CDR1 DFQATT, CDR2 SNEGSKA (reference sequence). V gave up 1 base and J gave up 4 bases; unmatched junction bases: 8. The CDR3 coding sequence is TGCAGTGCTAGAGTGGGACTAGCGGGTTGGGGGTACAATGAGCAGTTCTTC. Translated: CSARVGLAGWGYNEQFF.

This clonotype was observed at least ten times. The genes are TRBV11-3 and TRBJ2-1; 8 nucleotides align to TRBD2. V was pared by 1 base and J by 12 bases, with 5 bases of the junction left unmatched. CDR3 length equals 13 residues. Germline V gene data show CDR1 as SGHNT and CDR2 as YENEEA. The CDR3: CASSLVAAGAQFF. The DNA of the CDR3 is TGTGCCAGCAGCTTAGTTGCAGCGGGAGCGCAGTTCTTC.

This clonotype was observed many times. The chain combines TRBV18 with TRBJ2-1, with D unclear. Trimming removed 3 bases from V and 8 bases from J, with 17 bases in between. This CDR3 region has 15 residues. Germline loops: CDR1 KGHSH, CDR2 LQKENI. CDR3 nucleotides: TGTGCCAGCTCACCCGTAGGTTCGCTTGGGCATGAGCAGTTCTTC. It yields the protein CASSPVGSLGHEQFF.

This clonotype was found many times. The gene calls are TRBV5-6 and TRBJ1-5; D ambiguous. Trimming shortened V by 0 bases and J by 5 bases, and 9 bases separated the two germline ends. Per the germline V gene, CDR1 is SGHDT and CDR2 is YYEEEE. The CDR3 is made up of 14 amino acids. The CDR3 DNA is TGTGCCAGCAGCTTGGCCCTGGGTGATCAGCCCCAGCATTTT. Its protein product is CASSLALGDQPQHF.

This clonotype was detected ten times or more. The CDR3 loop is CASSSQGARNTEAFF. CDR3 nucleotides: TGCGCCAGCAGCTCACAGGGGGCCCGGAACACTGAAGCTTTCTTT. The chain links TRBV5-1 to TRBJ1-1; 9 bases are a match to TRBD1. This CDR3 has 15 residues. Germline CDR1 reads SGHRS; CDR2 reads YFSETQ. V lost 3 bases, J lost 1 base, and 4 bases stayed unmatched.

This chain uses TRBV30 with TRBJ1-3; D gene unclear. This CDR3 comprises 15 residues. Per the germline V gene, CDR1 is GTSNPN and CDR2 is SVGIG (reference sequence). V was pared by 0 bases and J by 4 bases, with 13 bases between. CDR3 sequence (DNA): TGTGCCTGGAGTGTACGAGTCGTGGACGGAAACACCATATATTTT. Protein product: CAWSVRVVDGNTIYF.

This clonotype was seen more than once but under ten times. This sequence may be a read error, since a much larger clone differs from it by one base. The gene calls are TRBV14 and TRBJ2-7; no definite D call. Trimming removed 5 bases from V and 3 bases from J, with 5 bases in between. This CDR3 has 11 amino acids. Germline V CDR1 and CDR2: SGHDN, FVKESK. CDR3 DNA sequence: TGTGCCAGCAGCTCCCGCTACGAGCAGTACTTC. Translating it yields CASSSRYEQYF.

At least ten counts were recorded for this clonotype. The gene calls are TRBV12-3 or TRBV12-4 and TRBJ2-1, with TRBD1 matching 10 bases. V dropped 5 bases and J dropped 5; count of bases not matched to a gene: 3. This CDR3 is built from 14 residues. CDR3: CASSRTGGNNEQFF. In DNA, the CDR3 is TGTGCCAGCAGTCGGACAGGGGGAAACAATGAGCAGTTCTTC.

This clonotype was seen a handful of times. The chain has TRBV4-3 and TRBJ2-1, with 10 bases identical to TRBD2. In germline, CDR1 is LGHNA, CDR2 YSLEER. The CDR3 has 17 amino acids. The trim removed 1 base at V and 4 bases at J, leaving 7 bases unmatched. The CDR3 region is CASSQAQPSGGYNEQFF. The CDR3 bases are TGCGCCAGCAGCCAAGCCCAACCTAGCGGGGGTTACAATGAGCAGTTCTTC.

This clonotype was recorded at least ten times. The J gene is TRBJ1-2, the V gene TRBV5-1; D not certain. Trimming took 5 bases from V and 6 from J, leaving 11 bases between them. Germline V CDR1 and CDR2: SGHRS, YFSETQ. This CDR3 is built from 12 residues. The DNA for the CDR3 is TGCGCCAGCAGTGTCGGTGGGAATGGCTACACCTTC. Its translation is CASSVGGNGYTF.

The chain is built from TRBV11-3 and TRBJ2-7; 12 bases map to TRBD1. This CDR3 is 14 amino acids long. V gave up 4 bases and J gave up 7 bases; unmatched junction bases: 5. Germline CDR1 reads SGHNT; CDR2 reads YENEEA. The CDR3 coding sequence is TGTGCCAGCAGCTCGGGACAGGGGGCAAGGGAGCAGTACTTC. Amino acid sequence: CASSSGQGAREQYF.

This clonotype was seen a handful of times. The chain employs TRBV7-2 and TRBJ1-1; 8 nucleotides align to TRBD1. The V gene's germline CDR1 is SGHTA and CDR2 FQGNSA. The V segment lost 0 bases and the J segment 1 base; nucleotides outside the gene matches: 7. The CDR3 has 17 residues. CDR3 nucleotide sequence: TGTGCCAGCAGCTTAGCAGTATGGACAGGGAAGAACACTGAAGCTTTCTTT. Its translation is CASSLAVWTGKNTEAFF.